This TCR beta chain was captured by sequencing in a study of blood T cell repertoires in COVID-19. Study-level background: Sources were T cells, B-cell-depleted T cells, or PBMCs; the material itself was cDNA or gDNA.

V was shortened by 0 bases and J by 4 bases, with 17 bases between the two germline ends. CDR1 and CDR2 from the germline V gene are SGHRS and YFSETQ. The CDR3 extends over 16 amino acids. As handled by the study authors: Estimated nucleated cell counts came from reference gene primer amplification. Sequencing used immunoSEQ multiplex PCR; TCRdb keeps in-frame clones, though not all of them. V and J calls and clone size follow that table, whereas D and trimming were derived from the DNA. The sample holds around 81,000 clones; 86% are singletons and the top ten take 1.5% to 2%. Sequenced material: peripheral blood. The clonotype originates from a woman aged 55-70 years with acute or convalescent COVID-19. The chain employs TRBV5-1 and TRBJ2-7; D is uncertain. CDR3 in amino acids: CASSLASGVPGYEQYF. CDR3 in DNA: TGCGCCAGCAGCTTGGCCAGTGGAGTGCCTGGATACGAGCAGTACTTC.